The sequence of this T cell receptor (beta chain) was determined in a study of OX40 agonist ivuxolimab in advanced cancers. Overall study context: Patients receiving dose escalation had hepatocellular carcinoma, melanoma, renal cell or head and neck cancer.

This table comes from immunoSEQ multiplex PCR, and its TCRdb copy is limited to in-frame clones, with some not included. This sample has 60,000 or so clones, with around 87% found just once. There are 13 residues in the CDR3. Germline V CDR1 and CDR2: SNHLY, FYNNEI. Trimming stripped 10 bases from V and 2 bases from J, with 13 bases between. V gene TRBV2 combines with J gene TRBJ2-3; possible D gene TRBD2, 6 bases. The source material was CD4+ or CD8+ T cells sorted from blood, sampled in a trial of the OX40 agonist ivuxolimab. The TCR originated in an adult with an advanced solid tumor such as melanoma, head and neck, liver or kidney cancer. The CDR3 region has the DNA TGTGCCATTGGGGGGTTTCCCACAGATACGCAGTATTTT. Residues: CAIGGFPTDTQYF.